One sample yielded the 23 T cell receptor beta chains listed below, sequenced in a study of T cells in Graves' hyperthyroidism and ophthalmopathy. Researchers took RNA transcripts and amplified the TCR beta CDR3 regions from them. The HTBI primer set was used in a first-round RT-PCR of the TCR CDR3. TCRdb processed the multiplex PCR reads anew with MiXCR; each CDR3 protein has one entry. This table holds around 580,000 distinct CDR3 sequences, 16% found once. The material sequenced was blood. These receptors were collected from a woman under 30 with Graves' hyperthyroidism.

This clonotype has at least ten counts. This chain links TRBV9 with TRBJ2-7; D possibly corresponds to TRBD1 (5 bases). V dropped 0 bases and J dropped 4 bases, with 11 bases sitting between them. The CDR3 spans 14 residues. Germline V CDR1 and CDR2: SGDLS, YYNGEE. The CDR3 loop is CASSVGGREYEQYF. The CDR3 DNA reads TGTGCCAGCAGCGTAGGGGGCAGAGAGTACGAGCAGTACTTC.

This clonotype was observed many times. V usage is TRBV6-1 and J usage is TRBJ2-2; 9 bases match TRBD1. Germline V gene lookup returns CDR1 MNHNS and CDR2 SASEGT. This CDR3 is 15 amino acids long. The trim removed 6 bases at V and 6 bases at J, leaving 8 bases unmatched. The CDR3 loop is CASSPGQGGSGELFF. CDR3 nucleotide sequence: TGTGCCAGCAGCCCGGGACAGGGCGGGTCCGGGGAGCTGTTTTTT.

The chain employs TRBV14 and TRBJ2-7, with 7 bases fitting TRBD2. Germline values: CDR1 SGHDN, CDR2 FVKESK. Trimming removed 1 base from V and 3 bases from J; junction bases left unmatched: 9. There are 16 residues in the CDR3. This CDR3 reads CASSQGPPGGVYEQYF. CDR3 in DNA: TGTGCCAGCAGCCAAGGTCCGCCTGGGGGGGTCTACGAGCAGTACTTC.

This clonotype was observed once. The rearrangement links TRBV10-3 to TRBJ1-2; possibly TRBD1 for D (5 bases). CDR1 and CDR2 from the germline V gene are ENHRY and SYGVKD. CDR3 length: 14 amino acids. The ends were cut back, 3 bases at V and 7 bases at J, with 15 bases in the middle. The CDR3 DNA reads TGTGCCATCAGTGACGCTCGGGCAGGGCCTGGCTACACCTTC. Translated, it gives CAISDARAGPGYTF.

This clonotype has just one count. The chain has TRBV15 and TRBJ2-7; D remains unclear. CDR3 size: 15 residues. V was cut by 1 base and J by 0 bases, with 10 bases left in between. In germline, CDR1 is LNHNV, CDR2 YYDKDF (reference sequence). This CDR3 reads CATSRVEASSYEQYF. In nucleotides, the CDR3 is TGTGCCACCAGCAGAGTAGAAGCGAGCTCCTACGAGCAGTACTTC.

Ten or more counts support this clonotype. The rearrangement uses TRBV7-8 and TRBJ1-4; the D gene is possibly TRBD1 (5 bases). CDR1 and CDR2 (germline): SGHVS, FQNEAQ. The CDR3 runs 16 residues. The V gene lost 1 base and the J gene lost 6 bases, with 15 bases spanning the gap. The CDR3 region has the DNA TGTGCCAGCAGCTTAGAGACAGCCGGGTTATATGAAAAACTGTTTTTT. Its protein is CASSLETAGLYEKLFF.

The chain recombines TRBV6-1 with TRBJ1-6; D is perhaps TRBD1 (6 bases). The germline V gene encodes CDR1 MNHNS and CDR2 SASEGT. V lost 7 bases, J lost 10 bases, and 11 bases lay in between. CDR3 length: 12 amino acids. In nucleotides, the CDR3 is TGTGCCAGCATACAGGGCGGCTCACCCCTCCACTTT. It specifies CASIQGGSPLHF.

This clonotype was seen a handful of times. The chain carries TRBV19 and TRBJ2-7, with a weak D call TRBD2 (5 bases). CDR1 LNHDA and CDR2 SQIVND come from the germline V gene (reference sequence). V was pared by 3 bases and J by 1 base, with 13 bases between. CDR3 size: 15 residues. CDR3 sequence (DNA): TGTGCCAGTAGTATGAACCGGGGATCTTCCTACGAGCAGTACTTC. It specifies CASSMNRGSSYEQYF.

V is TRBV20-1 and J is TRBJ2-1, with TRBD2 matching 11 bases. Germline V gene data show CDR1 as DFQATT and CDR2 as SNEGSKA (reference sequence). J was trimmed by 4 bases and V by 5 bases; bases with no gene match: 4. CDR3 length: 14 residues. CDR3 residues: CSAVAGGLYNEQFF. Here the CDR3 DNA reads TGCAGTGCTGTAGCGGGAGGGCTTTACAATGAGCAGTTCTTC.

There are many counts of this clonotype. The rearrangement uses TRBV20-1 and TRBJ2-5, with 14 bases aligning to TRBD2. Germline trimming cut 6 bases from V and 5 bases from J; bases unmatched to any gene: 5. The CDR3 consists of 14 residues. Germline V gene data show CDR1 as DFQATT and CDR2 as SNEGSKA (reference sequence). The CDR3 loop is CSAGTSGSIETQYF. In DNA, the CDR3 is TGCAGTGCCGGGACTAGCGGGAGTATCGAGACCCAGTACTTC.

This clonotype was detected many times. CDR3 in DNA: TGTGCCAGCAGTGTCTATCTGACAAGGCCCTACGAGCAGTACTTC. Protein: CASSVYLTRPYEQYF. The chain combines TRBV28 with TRBJ2-7, with D unresolved. The CDR3 has 15 residues. Germline assignment: CDR1 MDHEN and CDR2 SYDVKM. V gave up 5 bases and J gave up 2 bases, with 16 bases separating them.

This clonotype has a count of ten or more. The CDR3 loop reads CASSLGLADETQYF. The CDR3 nucleotides read TGTGCCAGCAGTTTAGGACTAGCGGATGAGACCCAGTACTTC. The chain combines TRBV12-3 or TRBV12-4 with TRBJ2-5; 9 bases line up with TRBD2. V shed 1 base, J shed 5 bases, and the junction held 2 bases outside the gene matches. The CDR3 covers 14 residues.

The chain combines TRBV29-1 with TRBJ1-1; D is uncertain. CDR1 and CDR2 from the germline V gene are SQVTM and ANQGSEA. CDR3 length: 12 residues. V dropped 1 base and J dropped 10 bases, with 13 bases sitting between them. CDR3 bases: TGCAGCGTTGAAGGGGCGAGGGAGGGAGCTTTCTTT. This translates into CSVEGAREGAFF.

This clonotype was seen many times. CDR3 loop: CASSLTEYGYTF. Here the CDR3 DNA reads TGTGCCAGCAGTTTGACTGAGTATGGCTACACCTTC. V usage is TRBV12-3 or TRBV12-4 and J usage is TRBJ1-2; the D is unclear. Trimming removed 3 bases at V and 5 bases at J, with 7 bases between. The CDR3 has 12 amino acids.

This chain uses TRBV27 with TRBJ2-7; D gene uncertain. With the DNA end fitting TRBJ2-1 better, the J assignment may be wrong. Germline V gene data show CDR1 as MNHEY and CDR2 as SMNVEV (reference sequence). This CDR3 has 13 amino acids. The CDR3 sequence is CASSYTFSYEQFF. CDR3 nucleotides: TGTGCCAGCAGTTACACTTTCTCCTACGAGCAGTTCTTC.

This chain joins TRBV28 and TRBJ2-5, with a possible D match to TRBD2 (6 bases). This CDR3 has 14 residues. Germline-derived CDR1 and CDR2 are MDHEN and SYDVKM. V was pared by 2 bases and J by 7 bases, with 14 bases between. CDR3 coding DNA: TGTGCCAGCAGTTTACGGGGGACCCTATGGACCCAGTACTTC. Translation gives CASSLRGTLWTQYF.

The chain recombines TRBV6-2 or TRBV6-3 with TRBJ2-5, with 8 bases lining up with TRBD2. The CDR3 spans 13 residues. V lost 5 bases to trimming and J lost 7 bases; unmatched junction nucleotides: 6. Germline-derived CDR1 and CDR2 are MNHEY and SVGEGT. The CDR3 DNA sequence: TGTGCCAGCAGTGGGACTAGTAAAGGGACCCAGTACTTC. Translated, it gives CASSGTSKGTQYF.

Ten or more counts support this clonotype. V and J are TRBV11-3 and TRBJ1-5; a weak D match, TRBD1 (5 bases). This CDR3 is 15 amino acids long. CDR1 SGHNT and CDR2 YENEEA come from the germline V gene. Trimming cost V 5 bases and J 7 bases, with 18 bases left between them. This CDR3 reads CASSPRDGLEQPQHF. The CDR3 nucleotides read TGTGCCAGCAGCCCCAGGGACGGCCTTGAGCAGCCCCAGCATTTT.

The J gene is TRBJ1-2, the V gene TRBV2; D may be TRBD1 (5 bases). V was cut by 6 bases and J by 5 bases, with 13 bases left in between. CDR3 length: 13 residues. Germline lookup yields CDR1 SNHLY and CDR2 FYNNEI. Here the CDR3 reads CASRDPTEYGYTF. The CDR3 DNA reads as TGTGCCAGCAGGGATCCGACAGAGTATGGCTACACCTTC.

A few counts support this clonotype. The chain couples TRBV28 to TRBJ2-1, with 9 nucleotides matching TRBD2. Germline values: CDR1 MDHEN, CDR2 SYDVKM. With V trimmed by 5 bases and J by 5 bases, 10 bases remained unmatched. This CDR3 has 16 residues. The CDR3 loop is CASSVWLAGLDNEQFF. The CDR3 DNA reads TGTGCCAGCAGTGTGTGGCTAGCGGGGCTCGACAATGAGCAGTTCTTC.

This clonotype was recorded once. Here the CDR3 DNA reads TGTGCCAGTAGTCCGAGAGGCATTTCCTACAATGAGCAGTTCTTC. Residues: CASSPRGISYNEQFF. This rearrangement joins TRBV19 to TRBJ2-1; D unclear. The V end was cut by 5 bases, the J end by 1 base, with 12 bases between. Germline V gives CDR1 LNHDA, CDR2 SQIVND (reference sequence). This CDR3 has 15 amino acids.

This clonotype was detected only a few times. The CDR3 DNA is TGTGCCGGGGGTAGGGGCGGGGAGCTGTTTTTT. Encoded protein: CAGGRGGELFF. V is TRBV30 and J is TRBJ2-2; D might be TRBD1 or TRBD2, each matching 5 bases. CDR3 length equals 11 residues. V lost 8 bases and J 7 bases, leaving 11 bases between the germline ends. The germline V gene has CDR1 GTSNPN and CDR2 SVGIG (reference sequence).

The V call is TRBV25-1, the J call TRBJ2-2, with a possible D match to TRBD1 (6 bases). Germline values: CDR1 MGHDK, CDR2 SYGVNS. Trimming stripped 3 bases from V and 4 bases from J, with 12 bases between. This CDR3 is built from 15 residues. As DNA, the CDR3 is TGTGCCAGCAGTGAGGGGGCGCTTGGCACCGGGGAGCTGTTTTTT. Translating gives CASSEGALGTGELFF.